Shown below are 22 T cell receptor beta chains from a single sample sequenced in a study of T-cell memory formation after mild COVID-19. One entry per CDR3 protein results from TCRdb running MiXCR on the 5' RACE reads. The table has about 140,000 distinct CDR3 sequences, approximately 14% seen once. The source material was PBMCs or a T cell subset sorted from them (not recorded which). The receptors here all came from an adult woman who had mild COVID-19 (a few samples of this study predate the infection). Cell type and time point are not known.

The table lists this clonotype with a few counts. V gene TRBV12-3 or TRBV12-4 combines with J gene TRBJ2-1; D is ambiguous. The CDR3 is 11 amino acids. Trimming removed 6 bases at V and 7 bases at J, with 7 bases between. The CDR3 DNA follows: TGTGCCAGCAGCCCACGGAATGAGCAGTTCTTC. This translates into CASSPRNEQFF.

The chain employs TRBV6-5 and TRBJ2-7; D is unresolved. V lost 6 bases, J lost 7 bases, and 16 bases lay in between. Germline-derived CDR1 and CDR2 are MNHEY and SVGAGI. CDR3 length equals 13 residues. The CDR3 sequence is CASSHESVQEQYF. The CDR3 bases are TGTGCCAGCAGCCACGAATCGGTACAGGAGCAGTACTTC.

The genes are TRBV5-4 and TRBJ2-7; 10 positions match TRBD1. The CDR3 sequence is 15 residues long. The V gene end was trimmed by 4 bases and the J gene end by 6 bases; junction bases not matched to a gene: 10. The germline V gene has CDR1 SGHNT and CDR2 YYREEE (reference sequence). The DNA for the CDR3 is TGTGCCAGCAGCCGTCCGGACAGGGGGGCAGCCGAGCAGTACTTC. Translated, it gives CASSRPDRGAAEQYF. The variable domain in full, completed from reference TRBV5-4 and TRBJ2-7, reads ETGVTQSPTHLIKTRGQQVTLRCSSQSGHNTVSWYQQALGQGPQFIFQYYREEENGRGNFPPRFSGLQFPNYSSELNVNALELDDSALYLCASSRPDRGAAEQYFGPGTRLTVT.

This chain links TRBV4-1 with TRBJ2-6; 8 bases agree with TRBD2. Germline CDR1 reads MGHRA; CDR2 reads YSYEKL. There are 17 residues in the CDR3. J was trimmed by 0 bases and V by 1 base; bases with no gene match: 2. The CDR3, as DNA: TGCGCCAGCAGCCAAGGCGGGGGGCCCTCTGGGGCCAACGTCCTGACTTTC. It is translated as CASSQGGGPSGANVLTF.

This clonotype came up a few times. The V and J genes are TRBV18 and TRBJ2-7; 7 nucleotides match TRBD1. Germline-derived CDR1 and CDR2 are KGHSH and LQKENI. Unmatched junction bases numbered 8, after V lost 3 bases and J lost 0 bases. This CDR3 region has 16 residues. The CDR3 sequence: CASSPYQGVNSYEQYF. The CDR3 DNA reads as TGTGCCAGCTCACCGTATCAGGGGGTAAACTCCTACGAGCAGTACTTC.

The gene calls are TRBV24-1 and TRBJ2-7; D unclear. Per the germline V gene, CDR1 is KGHDR and CDR2 is SFDVKD. This CDR3 is built from 15 residues. The V end was cut by 3 bases, the J end by 2 bases, with 13 bases between. The CDR3 nucleotides read TGTGCCACCAGTGATAGTGCCCAGCTGCCCTACGAGCAGTACTTC. The encoded protein is CATSDSAQLPYEQYF.

This clonotype was counted only a few times. The chain recombines TRBV14 with TRBJ1-2; possibly TRBD1 for D (6 bases). The CDR3 is 16 residues long. V was cut by 0 bases and J by 5 bases, with 16 bases left in between. CDR1 is SGHDN and CDR2 is FVKESK in the germline V gene. The CDR3 coding sequence is TGTGCCAGCAGCCAAGATCGGCAGGGGCGACCTTATGGCTACACCTTC. This codes for CASSQDRQGRPYGYTF. Based on the CDR3 plus reference TRBV14 and TRBJ1-2, the full variable domain is EAGVTQFPSHSVIEKGQTVTLRCDPISGHDNLYWYRRVMGKEIKFLLHFVKESKQDESGMPNNRFLAERTGGTYSTLKVQPAELEDSGVYFCASSQDRQGRPYGYTFGSGTRLTVV.

This clonotype was detected only a few times. V usage is TRBV4-1 and J usage is TRBJ1-2; D unresolved. The CDR3 is made up of 14 amino acids. The germline gives CDR1 MGHRA, CDR2 YSYEKL. V shed 1 base and J shed 5 bases, with 11 bases lying between them. The CDR3 sequence: CASSQGVLPYGYTF. CDR3 coding DNA: TGCGCCAGCAGCCAAGGGGTATTACCGTATGGCTACACCTTC.

The chain recombines TRBV25-1 with TRBJ2-7; D not certain. The CDR3 length is 11 residues. Trimming removed 4 bases at V and 7 bases at J, with 8 bases between. Germline V gene sequence: CDR1 MGHDK, CDR2 SYGVNS. CDR3 in amino acids: CASSGGVEQYF. The CDR3 nucleotides read TGTGCCAGCAGTGGAGGTGTGGAGCAGTACTTC.

V gene TRBV12-3 or TRBV12-4 combines with J gene TRBJ1-4; D is perhaps TRBD1 (5 bases). Between the trimmed V and J ends, which lost 1 base and 4 bases, there was a span of 22 bases. This CDR3 is 19 amino acids long. CDR3 sequence (DNA): TGTGCCAGCAGTTTAGGAAGACCGTTATCGAGACAGCTTAATGAAAAACTGTTTTTT. Protein sequence: CASSLGRPLSRQLNEKLFF.

This chain uses TRBV3-2 with TRBJ2-4; TRBD1 was called by the table and not checked on the DNA. TRBV3-2 is described as a pseudogene. There are 17 residues in the CDR3. Here the CDR3 reads CASSQDPTELPKNIQYF. CDR3 in DNA: TGTGCCAGCAGCCAAGATCCGACAGAGCTCCCCAAAAACATTCAGTACTTC.

The table lists this clonotype with a few counts. The rearrangement joins TRBV30 to TRBJ2-1, with 7 bases aligning to TRBD2. The V segment lost 5 bases and the J segment 1 base; nucleotides outside the gene matches: 2. There are 13 residues in the CDR3. Germline assignment: CDR1 GTSNPN and CDR2 SVGIG (reference sequence). The CDR3 coding sequence is TGTGCCTGGGATAGCGGGTCCTACAATGAGCAGTTCTTC. Residues: CAWDSGSYNEQFF.

The chain joins TRBV12-3 or TRBV12-4 to TRBJ2-5; a possible D gene is TRBD2 (5 bases). This CDR3 has 10 amino acids. V was pared by 8 bases and J by 4 bases, with 5 bases between. The CDR3 bases are TGTGCCAGCGGGAGAGAGACCCAGTACTTC. It encodes CASGRETQYF.

The chain is built from TRBV7-6 and TRBJ2-3; 12 bases are a match to TRBD1. The CDR3 sequence is 15 residues long. Germline-derived CDR1 and CDR2 are SGHVS and FNYEAQ. J was trimmed by 7 bases and V by 0 bases; bases with no gene match: 2. The CDR3 bases are TGTGCCAGCAGCTTAGCGGGACAGGGGGCAAATACGCAGTATTTT. This translates into CASSLAGQGANTQYF.

V gene TRBV29-1 combines with J gene TRBJ2-3, with 11 positions matching TRBD2. After removal of 5 bases from V and 1 base from J, the junction contained 8 bases not matched to a gene. This CDR3 spans 16 amino acids. CDR1 and CDR2 from the germline V gene are SQVTM and ANQGSEA. In nucleotides, the CDR3 is TGCAGCGTTTTAGCGGGAGGGGCCGATCGCACAGATACGCAGTATTTT. Residues: CSVLAGGADRTDTQYF.

The chain has TRBV30 and TRBJ2-1; 15 bases line up with TRBD2. Unmatched junction bases numbered 6, after V lost 5 bases and J lost 7 bases. Per germline, CDR1 GTSNPN and CDR2 SVGIG (reference sequence). This CDR3 region has 15 residues. This chain's CDR3 is CAWSMGLAGGNEQFF. CDR3 nucleotide sequence: TGTGCCTGGTCCATGGGACTAGCGGGAGGTAATGAGCAGTTCTTC.

This chain links TRBV6-2 or TRBV6-3 with TRBJ2-7; the D is unclear. Germline V gives CDR1 MNHEY, CDR2 SVGEGT. The CDR3 is made up of 12 amino acids. V was trimmed by 8 bases and J by 6 bases, leaving 14 bases between them. CDR3 DNA sequence: TGTGCCAGCCGCCTCTCGTTGGGCGAGCAGTACTTC. As protein: CASRLSLGEQYF.

The rearrangement links TRBV7-9 to TRBJ2-5; 8 bases are shared with TRBD2. Germline CDR1 reads SEHNR; CDR2 reads FQNEAQ (reference sequence). This CDR3 comprises 16 residues. V trimming: 4 bases; J trimming: 5 bases; junction bases outside the gene matches: 12. This chain's CDR3 is CASSSGDGGAGETQYF. The CDR3 nucleotides read TGTGCCAGCAGCTCGGGTGACGGGGGGGCCGGCGAGACCCAGTACTTC.

The chain recombines TRBV6-2 or TRBV6-3 with TRBJ2-1, with D possibly called TRBD1 or TRBD2 (5 bases each). The CDR3 loop spans 14 amino acids. Germline CDR1 reads MNHEY; CDR2 reads SVGEGT. The ends were cut back, 7 bases at V and 1 base at J, with 11 bases in the middle. This CDR3 is CASTRERSYNEQFF. The CDR3 region has the DNA TGTGCCAGCACCAGGGAGAGGTCCTACAATGAGCAGTTCTTC.

The rearrangement joins TRBV7-6 to TRBJ2-1; 11 nucleotides agree with TRBD2. Trimming removed 9 bases from V and 7 bases from J; junction bases left unmatched: 2. CDR1 is SGHVS, CDR2 FNYEAQ, per germline. The CDR3 runs 12 residues. The CDR3 nucleotides are TGTGCCAGTAGCGGGGGGGGTAATGAGCAGTTCTTC. This codes for CASSGGGNEQFF.

The CDR3 DNA is TGTGCCACCAGCAGGGGACAGAATAATTCACCCCTCCACTTT. This translates into CATSRGQNNSPLHF. The V gene is TRBV15, the J gene TRBJ1-6, with TRBD1 matching over 7 bases. In germline, CDR1 is LNHNV, CDR2 YYDKDF (reference sequence). The CDR3 totals 14 residues. The trim removed 3 bases at V and 5 bases at J, leaving 1 base unmatched.

The sample holds many counts of this clonotype. The chain joins TRBV18 to TRBJ2-7, with D unclear. CDR1 is KGHSH and CDR2 is LQKENI in the germline V gene. Between the trimmed V and J ends, which lost 2 bases and 4 bases, there was a span of 3 bases. This CDR3 spans 11 amino acids. For the CDR3, the DNA is TGTGCCAGCTCACCAAAATACGAGCAGTACTTC. Translated, it gives CASSPKYEQYF.